This T cell receptor (beta chain) was recovered during a study of T cell repertoires in cytomegalovirus infection. MiXCR was run by TCRdb on the reads, yielding one entry per CDR3 protein. The sample contains around 900,000 distinct CDR3 sequences, roughly 30% of which appear only once. Germline V lookup: CDR1 SGHTA, CDR2 FQGNSA. The ends lost 5 bases at V and 0 bases at J; junction bases unmatched: 12. There are 17 residues in the CDR3. In this sample, this clonotype turned up many times. The antigen is unknown. This chain joins TRBV7-2 and TRBJ2-5; 7 bases match TRBD2. This clonotype originated in a human donor in good health (CMV status not recorded). Some clones in this sample may be carry-over from other donors' samples. The specimen was cultured CD8+ T cells from PBMCs, collected from culture after CMV antigen stimulation. The CDR3 DNA is TGTGCCAGCAGCCCTAGGAGCGGGGATCCGTACCAAGAGACCCAGTACTTC. As protein: CASSPRSGDPYQETQYF.